This T cell receptor beta chain was identified during a study of neurological immune-mediated disorders. This clonotype was observed at least ten times. The CDR3 contains 20 residues. Germline CDR1 SGHTA, CDR2 FQGNSA. V was clipped by 2 bases and J by 0 bases; unmatched bases: 13. TCRdb recomputed calls from the 5' RACE reads with MiXCR, one row per CDR3 protein. Of tens of thousands of distinct CDR3 sequences in the sample, roughly 15% were seen once. Sequenced input: PBMCs. This receptor was identified in a woman in her 40s in good health. V and J are TRBV7-2 and TRBJ1-6, with 7 bases matching TRBD1. The CDR3 region has the DNA TGTGCCAGCAGCTTATCGTCTTACAGGGGACGGGGCTCCTATAATTCACCCCTCCACTTT. Its translation is CASSLSSYRGRGSYNSPLHF.